The TCR beta chain described here comes from a study of T cell responses to AZD1222 COVID-19 vaccine. Overall study findings and caveats: Unmutated variant regions reportedly attract nearly half of all spike-specific TCRs.

Germline-derived CDR1 and CDR2 are SGHRS and YFSETQ. Trimming left V 4 bases short and J 5 bases short, with 12 bases between. The CDR3 contains 13 residues. The repertoire was sequenced with immunoSEQ multiplex PCR; TCRdb's copy has only in-frame clones and lacks some. Here the sample spans about 150,000 clones, about 92% being singletons. For this clone: The antigen is unknown.

This chain joins TRBV5-1 and TRBJ1-1; D remains ambiguous. The sample was peripheral blood, taken 28 days after the second AZD1222 dose. The TCR comes from an adult who received the AZD1222 COVID-19 vaccine. The CDR3 spells CASSAELGTEAFF. CDR3 sequence (DNA): TGCGCCAGCAGCGCCGAGTTGGGGACTGAAGCTTTCTTT.